Each of the 29 T cell receptor beta chains below was sequenced from the same sample in a study of identical twins (dated by TCRdb to the mid-2010s). The library was generated by 5' RACE. The sample was run on an Illumina HiSeq 2000. In-frame beta chains were kept once TCRdb had trimmed the public reads at Q25 with fastp and called clones with MiXCR. All rows with the same CDR3 protein become a single entry with the most common DNA and genes. This sample has hundreds of thousands of distinct CDR3 sequences in its table, and about 7.6% of those were observed once. The ten largest clones take up roughly 1.6% of the sample. The data also belong to a second study, concerning yellow fever vaccine responses in identical twins.

Sequencing input: PBMCs. These receptors were collected from a woman under 30 in good health.

The chain employs TRBV5-1 and TRBJ2-7; D uncertain. Trimming removed 1 base from V and 5 bases from J, with 7 bases in between. There are 12 residues in the CDR3. Germline V lookup: CDR1 SGHRS, CDR2 YFSETQ. CDR3 residues: CASSLFPDEQYV. The CDR3 DNA is TGCGCCAGCAGCTTGTTCCCCGACGAGCAGTACGTC.

The gene calls are TRBV7-8 and TRBJ2-1; 8 bases are a match to TRBD1. Trimming removed 5 bases from V and 2 bases from J; junction bases left unmatched: 8. The germline gives CDR1 SGHVS, CDR2 FQNEAQ. CDR3 length: 16 residues. The CDR3 region has the DNA TGTGCCAGCAGCGCGACAGGGGCGAGCCCCTACAATGAGCAGTTCTTC. Amino acids: CASSATGASPYNEQFF.

This clonotype was seen ten or more times. The gene calls are TRBV12-3 or TRBV12-4 and TRBJ1-2; D not resolved. This CDR3 has 13 amino acids. V was cut by 3 bases and J by 4 bases, with 9 bases left in between. DNA of the CDR3: TGTGCCAGCAGTTTGATGGTGGGCTATGGCTACACCTTC. Translated: CASSLMVGYGYTF.

There are many counts of this clonotype. The chain links TRBV12-3 or TRBV12-4 to TRBJ2-7; unclear D gene. This CDR3 comprises 13 residues. The V end lost 1 base, the J end lost 3 bases, and 7 bases lay between the germline ends. The CDR3 spells CASSLGRNYEQYF. DNA of the CDR3: TGTGCCAGCAGTTTAGGCAGGAACTACGAGCAGTACTTC.

This clonotype showed up just a few times. The V gene is TRBV12-3 or TRBV12-4, the J gene TRBJ2-5, with D perhaps matching TRBD1 (5 bases). Trimming shortened V by 5 bases and J by 4 bases, and 14 bases separated the two germline ends. The CDR3 is 14 residues long. DNA for the CDR3: TGTGCCAGCAGTCTACGTGGGGCCTCAGAGACCCAGTACTTC. Its protein is CASSLRGASETQYF.

This clonotype has ten or more counts. The chain employs TRBV12-3 or TRBV12-4 and TRBJ2-3; the match to TRBD2 covers 10 bases. Unmatched junction bases numbered 9, after V lost 3 bases and J lost 6 bases. CDR3 length equals 16 residues. The CDR3, as DNA: TGTGCCAGCAGTTTGGTGATAGCGGGAGGAGGCGATACGCAGTATTTT. Amino acids: CASSLVIAGGGDTQYF.

This clonotype came up a few times. CDR3 loop: CATSISGTGLVETQYF. CDR3 bases: TGTGCCACCAGCATCTCCGGGACAGGGTTAGTGGAGACCCAGTACTTC. The chain carries TRBV15 and TRBJ2-5, with 9 bases aligning to TRBD1. CDR1 and CDR2 (germline): LNHNV, YYDKDF (reference sequence). The CDR3 has 16 amino acids. Trimming took 4 bases from V and 5 from J; bases not matched to a gene: 11.

Ten or more counts support this clonotype. The chain recombines TRBV20-1 with TRBJ2-2, with 9 bases identical to TRBD2. V lost 6 bases and J lost 4; bases outside the gene matches: 12. The CDR3 has 16 residues. Germline V CDR1 and CDR2: DFQATT, SNEGSKA (reference sequence). CDR3 sequence (DNA): TGCAGTGCCCAGAGATTGGGCGGGAGGGCCACCGGGGAGCTGTTTTTT. Translation: CSAQRLGGRATGELFF.

This clonotype was observed a few times. The rearrangement links TRBV11-2 to TRBJ2-1; 8 nucleotides match TRBD1. This CDR3 contains 15 residues. The V gene's germline CDR1 is SGHAT and CDR2 FQNNGV. After removal of 6 bases from V and 6 bases from J, the junction contained 10 bases not matched to a gene. The CDR3 is CASRRGDRSSNEQFF. The DNA of the CDR3 is TGTGCCAGCAGGCGCGGGGACAGGAGCTCCAATGAGCAGTTCTTC.

This clonotype was counted only a few times. The CDR3 DNA reads as TGTGCCAGCACCCTCCGAGATACGCAGTATTTT. It translates to CASTLRDTQYF. V gene TRBV11-2 combines with J gene TRBJ2-3; the D is unclear. Between the trimmed V and J ends, which lost 7 bases and 5 bases, there was a span of 7 bases. CDR1 and CDR2 from the germline V gene are SGHAT and FQNNGV. CDR3 size: 11 residues. The full variable domain, its missing parts supplied by reference TRBV11-2 and TRBJ2-3, is EAGVAQSPRYKIIEKRQSVAFWCNPISGHATLYWYQQILGQGPKLLIQFQNNGVVDDSQLPKDRFSAERLKGVDSTLKIQPAKLEDSAVYLCASTLRDTQYFGPGTRLTVL.

This clonotype was detected ten times or more. This chain uses TRBV19 with TRBJ1-2, with D hard to call. The germline gives CDR1 LNHDA, CDR2 SQIVND (reference sequence). There are 14 residues in the CDR3. V gave up 7 bases and J gave up 0 bases, with 12 bases separating them. The CDR3 nucleotides read TGTGCCAGTAAGGCCGCCATGACTAACTATGGCTACACCTTC. Amino acid sequence: CASKAAMTNYGYTF.

This clonotype was detected many times. The V call is TRBV18, the J call TRBJ2-1; D gene ambiguous. The CDR3 has 15 amino acids. Germline lookup yields CDR1 KGHSH and CDR2 LQKENI. Between the trimmed V and J ends, which lost 3 bases and 0 bases, there was a span of 9 bases. This CDR3 reads CASSPLPGSYNEQFF. CDR3 nucleotide sequence: TGTGCCAGCTCACCCTTACCGGGCTCCTACAATGAGCAGTTCTTC.

This clonotype was detected ten times or more. The V and J genes are TRBV10-3 and TRBJ1-4; unclear D gene. Germline V lookup: CDR1 ENHRY, CDR2 SYGVKD. There are 14 residues in the CDR3. Trimming cost V 6 bases and J 8 bases, with 16 bases left between them. The CDR3 DNA sequence: TGTGCCATCAGCGGGGAAGCATTCCAGGAAAAACTGTTTTTT. It encodes CAISGEAFQEKLFF.

The gene calls are TRBV7-6 and TRBJ1-4; 10 bases map to TRBD1. The CDR3 runs 15 residues. CDR1 is SGHVS and CDR2 is FNYEAQ in the germline V gene. V trimming: 5 bases; J trimming: 6 bases; junction bases outside the gene matches: 6. The CDR3 DNA follows: TGTGCCAGCAGCGGGGGGACAGGGGTGGATGAAAAACTGTTTTTT. This gives the protein CASSGGTGVDEKLFF.

The CDR3 sequence: CASSVELGSEQYV. The CDR3 DNA reads as TGTGCCAGCAGCGTAGAACTGGGCTCAGAGCAGTACGTC. J is TRBJ2-7 and V is TRBV9; D gene uncertain. The V end was cut by 0 bases, the J end by 7 bases, with 11 bases between. Germline lookup yields CDR1 SGDLS and CDR2 YYNGEE. The CDR3 sequence is 13 residues long.

This clonotype showed up many times. The chain carries TRBV20-1 and TRBJ2-5, with 12 bases fitting TRBD2. The CDR3 contains 16 residues. Looked up from germline, CDR1 is DFQATT and CDR2 is SNEGSKA (reference sequence). With V trimmed by 0 bases and J by 2 bases, 4 bases remained unmatched. The CDR3 region is CSARDWTSGEQETQYF. CDR3 DNA: TGCAGTGCTAGAGATTGGACTAGCGGGGAGCAAGAGACCCAGTACTTC.

The DNA for the CDR3 is TGTGCCAGCAGTCAATGGAAGGGGGCGACCCAGTACTTC. Translated: CASSQWKGATQYF. The chain couples TRBV28 to TRBJ2-5; 7 nucleotides match TRBD1. The CDR3 consists of 13 residues. Germline V CDR1 and CDR2: MDHEN, SYDVKM. With V trimmed by 5 bases and J by 7 bases, 7 bases remained unmatched.

This clonotype occurred a few times. This chain joins TRBV20-1 and TRBJ2-7; D might be TRBD1 (6 bases). The V end lost 4 bases, the J end lost 7 bases, and 14 bases lay between the germline ends. The CDR3 totals 12 residues. The germline V gene encodes CDR1 DFQATT and CDR2 SNEGSKA (reference sequence). The CDR3 nucleotides read TGCAGTGCTAAACAGGGCGGCCTAGAGCAGTACGTC. Protein sequence: CSAKQGGLEQYV.

This chain uses TRBV5-1 with TRBJ2-3; 9 bases map to TRBD1. Germline V gene lookup returns CDR1 SGHRS and CDR2 YFSETQ. CDR3 length equals 16 residues. Unmatched junction bases numbered 10, after V lost 4 bases and J lost 4 bases. In DNA, the CDR3 is TGCGCCAGCAGCGAACAGGGGGCGTCTATTGCAGATACGCAGTATTTT. This translates into CASSEQGASIADTQYF.

This clonotype came up many times. DNA for the CDR3: TGCAGTGCTAGAGATTTGCGCGGGAGGACCGATACGCAGTATTTT. This gives the protein CSARDLRGRTDTQYF. The chain combines TRBV20-1 with TRBJ2-3; TRBD2 aligns across 8 bases. The CDR3 consists of 15 residues. V shed 0 bases, J shed 6 bases, and the junction held 8 bases outside the gene matches. Germline assignment: CDR1 DFQATT and CDR2 SNEGSKA (reference sequence).

This clonotype was counted between two and nine times. V and J are TRBV20-1 and TRBJ2-5; 9 positions agree with TRBD2. This CDR3 region has 12 residues. Germline CDR1 reads DFQATT; CDR2 reads SNEGSKA (reference sequence). The CDR3 reads CIGSGGGKTQYF. CDR3 coding DNA: TGCATCGGTAGCGGGGGCGGGAAGACCCAGTACTTC.

In this sample, this clonotype turned up a few times. The chain joins TRBV12-3 or TRBV12-4 to TRBJ2-7; D unresolved. The V gene lost 5 bases and the J gene lost 3 bases, with 14 bases spanning the gap. The CDR3 is made up of 14 amino acids. The CDR3 region is CASSPRPGHYEQYV. The CDR3 DNA follows: TGTGCCAGCAGTCCGCGCCCCGGGCACTACGAGCAGTACGTC.

The chain is built from TRBV11-2 and TRBJ2-1; D ambiguous. The V end lost 1 base, the J end lost 4 bases, and 5 bases lay between the germline ends. The CDR3 has 13 residues. Per germline, CDR1 SGHAT and CDR2 FQNNGV. CDR3 nucleotide sequence: TGTGCCAGCAGCTTAGTTCGATACAATGAGCAGTTCTTC. This sequence encodes CASSLVRYNEQFF.

As for this clonotype: This may arise from a read error, as a much more abundant clone is one base away. The chain combines TRBV7-9 with TRBJ2-7, with D maybe TRBD2 (7 bases). The V end was cut by 2 bases, the J end by 5 bases, with 16 bases between. This CDR3 comprises 15 residues. Germline CDR1 reads SEHNR; CDR2 reads FQNEAQ (reference sequence). CDR3 region: CASSLLGGPSHEQYF. CDR3 coding DNA: TGTGCCAGCAGCTTATTGGGGGGGCCATCCCACGAGCAGTACTTC.

The chain recombines TRBV6-1 with TRBJ1-4, with unresolved D. V was shortened by 6 bases and J by 0 bases, with 14 bases between the two germline ends. Germline V CDR1 and CDR2: MNHNS, SASEGT. The CDR3 covers 16 residues. CDR3 protein: CASSDPVQATNEKLFF. CDR3 coding DNA: TGTGCCAGCAGCGACCCGGTGCAAGCAACTAATGAAAAACTGTTTTTT.

The chain carries TRBV9 and TRBJ2-7; D may be TRBD1 (6 bases). V lost 0 bases, J lost 5 bases, and 15 bases lay in between. The CDR3 loop spans 15 amino acids. From germline, CDR1 is SGDLS and CDR2 YYNGEE. The CDR3: CASSVGWKGGNEQYF. The CDR3 DNA reads TGTGCCAGCAGCGTAGGTTGGAAAGGGGGAAACGAGCAGTACTTC.

Only a few counts were recorded for this clonotype. The chain has TRBV12-3 or TRBV12-4 and TRBJ1-3; TRBD1 might be the D (6 bases). Between the trimmed V and J ends, which lost 1 base and 2 bases, there was a span of 12 bases. This CDR3 region has 16 residues. The CDR3 region is CASSLEQGRTGNTIYF. The CDR3 coding sequence is TGTGCCAGCAGTTTAGAACAGGGAAGGACTGGAAACACCATATATTTT.

The chain is built from TRBV18 and TRBJ1-2, with D possibly matching TRBD1 (6 bases). The V gene lost 4 bases and the J gene lost 6 bases, with 18 bases spanning the gap. Germline assignment: CDR1 KGHSH and CDR2 LQKENI. This CDR3 is built from 15 residues. CDR3 sequence: CASSRRTAELDGYTF. CDR3 coding DNA: TGTGCCAGCTCACGGAGGACAGCCGAACTCGATGGCTACACCTTC.

This rearrangement joins TRBV7-9 to TRBJ2-2, with TRBD2 as a possible D gene (5 bases). The CDR3 runs 15 residues. In germline, CDR1 is SEHNR, CDR2 FQNEAQ (reference sequence). Trimming cost V 8 bases and J 0 bases, with 13 bases left between them. CDR3 loop: CASLGHGTNTGELFF. CDR3 coding DNA: TGTGCCAGCTTGGGTCACGGGACGAACACCGGGGAGCTGTTTTTT.